These 4 T cell receptor beta chains originate from one sample sequenced in a study of blood T cells in healthy people across ages. Primers used in a second PCR of roughly 6 to 11 cycles were a sample-barcoded 5' primer and a J-beta primer mix. TCRdb independently ran MiXCR on the 5' RACE reads; one entry per CDR3 protein. This table has roughly 1,700,000 distinct CDR3 sequences, under 30% appearing once. Material: blood. The receptors originated from a woman aged 30 to 39 in good health.

The rearrangement links TRBV6-1 to TRBJ2-3, with 10 nucleotides matching TRBD2. The CDR3 is made up of 16 amino acids. V gave up 6 bases and J gave up 5 bases; unmatched junction bases: 11. Germline V gene sequence: CDR1 MNHNS, CDR2 SASEGT. The CDR3 protein is CASSKQTSGFIDTQYF. The CDR3 DNA reads as TGTGCCAGCAGCAAACAGACTAGCGGGTTTATAGATACGCAGTATTTT.

This clonotype was recorded at least ten times. The rearrangement links TRBV20-1 to TRBJ2-3; 11 bases map to TRBD2. The CDR3 runs to 15 residues. The V and J ends lost 2 bases and 2 bases, in that order; junction bases with no gene match: 3. The germline CDR1 and CDR2 sequences are DFQATT and SNEGSKA (reference sequence). In nucleotides, the CDR3 is TGCAGTGCTAGACGTAGCGGGAGGGACACAGATACGCAGTATTTT. Residues: CSARRSGRDTDTQYF.

The V call is TRBV6-5, the J call TRBJ2-3, with 10 bases fitting TRBD2. V dropped 0 bases and J dropped 2; count of bases not matched to a gene: 5. The CDR3 length is 17 residues. CDR1 and CDR2 (germline): MNHEY, SVGAGI. The CDR3 DNA reads TGTGCCAGCAGTTACTCTCCTAGCGGGGGCCTCACAGATACGCAGTATTTT. This translates into CASSYSPSGGLTDTQYF.

This clonotype occurred many times. The rearrangement links TRBV28 to TRBJ2-7; D assignment may be TRBD1 or TRBD2 (5 bases each). Germline V gene lookup returns CDR1 MDHEN and CDR2 SYDVKM. The CDR3 extends over 14 amino acids. Between the trimmed V and J ends, which lost 5 bases and 2 bases, there was a span of 13 bases. The CDR3 spells CASSPGRATYEQYF. CDR3 nucleotides: TGTGCCAGCAGTCCGGGACGGGCGACCTACGAGCAGTACTTC. Filled out from reference TRBV28 and TRBJ2-7, the complete variable domain reads DVKVTQSSRYLVKRTGEKVFLECVQDMDHENMFWYRQDPGLGLRLIYFSYDVKMKEKGDIPEGYSVSREKKERFSLILESASTNQTSMYLCASSPGRATYEQYFGPGTRLTVT.